The rows below give T cell receptor beta chains drawn from one sample of a study of cytomegalovirus exposure and HLA in healthy donors. Profiling relied on immunoSEQ multiplex PCR, and the TCRdb table lists in-frame clones only, not all of them. This table holds 35,000 to 45,000 clones. The sequencing sample was made of PBMCs. These receptors were taken from a male donor in good health and CMV-seronegative. Each CDR3 is given with its conserved first and last residue. The order of the fields is J gene, V gene, CDR3 protein.

TRBJ1-6 | TRBV7-2 | CASSLGGTVVNSPLHF
TRBJ1-2 | TRBV6-1 | CASRPGRNYGYTF
TRBJ1-2 | TRBV30 | CAWSLTGRYTF
TRBJ1-5 | TRBV6-6 | CASNDRYSNQPQHF
TRBJ2-2 | TRBV27 | CASREGVNTGELFF
TRBJ1-2 | TRBV7-9 | CASSLKGGDRGSNYGYTF
TRBJ2-7 | TRBV6-5 | CASRLAGAGQYF
TRBJ2-6 | TRBV5-1 | CASSLEFGQGSTGANVLTF
TRBJ1-5 | TRBV2 | CASSVGQGASQPQHF
TRBJ2-1 | TRBV7-2 | CASSSTRTGPNEQFF
TRBJ2-3 | TRBV15 | CATSRGASGGTDTQYF
TRBJ2-7 | TRBV11-2 | CASSWGAGGTYEQYF
TRBJ1-5 | TRBV7-6 | CASSLGGYNQPQHF
TRBJ1-1 | TRBV27 | CASSLSRNRRGRTEAFF
TRBJ2-2 | TRBV19 | CASSIDAGLTGELFF
TRBJ1-1 | TRBV5-5 | CASSLGPLNTEAFF